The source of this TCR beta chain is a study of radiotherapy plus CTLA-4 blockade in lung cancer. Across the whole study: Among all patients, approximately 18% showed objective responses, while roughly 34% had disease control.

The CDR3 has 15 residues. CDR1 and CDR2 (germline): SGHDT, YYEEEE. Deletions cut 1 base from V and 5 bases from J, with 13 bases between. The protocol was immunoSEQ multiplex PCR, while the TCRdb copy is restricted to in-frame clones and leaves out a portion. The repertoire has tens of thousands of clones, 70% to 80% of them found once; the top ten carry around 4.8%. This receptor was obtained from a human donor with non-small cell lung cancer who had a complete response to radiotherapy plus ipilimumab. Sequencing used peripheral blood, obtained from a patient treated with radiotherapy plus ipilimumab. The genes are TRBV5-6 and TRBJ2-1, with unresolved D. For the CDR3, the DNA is TGTGCCAGCAGCTTGCGCCTATTTGGGAACAATGAGCAGTTCTTC. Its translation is CASSLRLFGNNEQFF.